Following are 7 T cell receptor beta chains from one sample sequenced in a study of blood T cell repertoires in COVID-19. Repertoires were generated with immunoSEQ multiplex PCR, while TCRdb's copy carries only in-frame clones and drops some. The data hold some 100,000 clones, with about four fifths observed a single time. Sample: peripheral blood. The receptors come from a human donor in a cohort sampled during active COVID-19.

This clone was seen a single time. The J gene is TRBJ1-1, the V gene TRBV30; the D is unclear. Germline V gene lookup returns CDR1 GTSNPN and CDR2 SVGIG (reference sequence). Trimming cost V 0 bases and J 1 base, with 12 bases left between them. This CDR3 has 15 residues. CDR3: CAWSVDQQPNTEAFF. The CDR3 bases are TGTGCCTGGAGTGTAGATCAACAGCCGAACACTGAAGCTTTCTTT.

This chain joins TRBV5-4 and TRBJ2-2; 8 positions match TRBD2. The trim removed 0 bases at V and 7 bases at J, leaving 8 bases unmatched. The CDR3 extends over 16 amino acids. Germline V gives CDR1 SGHNT, CDR2 YYREEE (reference sequence). The CDR3 region has the DNA TGTGCCAGCAGCTTGGGAGGTAGCGGGGTTATCGGGGAGCTGTTTTTT. It codes for CASSLGGSGVIGELFF.

The chain combines TRBV28 with TRBJ2-7; TRBD1 matches 8 bases. The J segment lost 4 bases and the V segment lost 2 bases, leaving 7 bases of the junction unmatched. Germline V gene sequence: CDR1 MDHEN, CDR2 SYDVKM. This CDR3 contains 15 residues. As DNA, the CDR3 is TGTGCCAGCAGTTTAACCGGGACAGGTCTTTACGAGCAGTACTTC. This translates into CASSLTGTGLYEQYF.

The V call is TRBV6-5, the J call TRBJ2-3; D possibly corresponds to TRBD2 (5 bases). The germline V gene encodes CDR1 MNHEY and CDR2 SVGAGI. The CDR3 totals 15 residues. V dropped 6 bases and J dropped 0 bases, with 13 bases sitting between them. This chain's CDR3 is CASSYTGSSTDTQYF. The CDR3 DNA reads TGTGCCAGCAGCTACACGGGAAGTAGCACAGATACGCAGTATTTT.

The gene calls are TRBV27 and TRBJ2-7; D unclear. Trimming removed 6 bases from V and 4 bases from J, with 10 bases in between. The germline V gene encodes CDR1 MNHEY and CDR2 SMNVEV (reference sequence). This CDR3 has 12 residues. CDR3 sequence: CASRETPYEQYF. Written as DNA, the CDR3 is TGTGCCAGCAGAGAGACTCCTTACGAGCAGTACTTC.

The chain recombines TRBV6-5 with TRBJ1-2; possible D gene TRBD1, 5 bases. Germline CDR1 MNHEY, CDR2 SVGAGI. Trimming cost V 0 bases and J 7 bases, with 9 bases left between them. This CDR3 is built from 13 residues. The CDR3 here is CASSYSQGRGYTF. The CDR3 bases are TGTGCCAGCAGTTACTCCCAGGGCCGTGGCTACACCTTC.

The chain links TRBV5-6 to TRBJ1-2; D perhaps matches TRBD1 (6 bases). Germline-derived CDR1 and CDR2 are SGHDT and YYEEEE. V was trimmed by 4 bases and J by 5 bases, leaving 18 bases between them. The CDR3 sequence is 15 residues long. In nucleotides, the CDR3 is TGTGCCAGCAGCCGGGGGGCGATTGGAGGGTATGGCTACACCTTC. This translates into CASSRGAIGGYGYTF.